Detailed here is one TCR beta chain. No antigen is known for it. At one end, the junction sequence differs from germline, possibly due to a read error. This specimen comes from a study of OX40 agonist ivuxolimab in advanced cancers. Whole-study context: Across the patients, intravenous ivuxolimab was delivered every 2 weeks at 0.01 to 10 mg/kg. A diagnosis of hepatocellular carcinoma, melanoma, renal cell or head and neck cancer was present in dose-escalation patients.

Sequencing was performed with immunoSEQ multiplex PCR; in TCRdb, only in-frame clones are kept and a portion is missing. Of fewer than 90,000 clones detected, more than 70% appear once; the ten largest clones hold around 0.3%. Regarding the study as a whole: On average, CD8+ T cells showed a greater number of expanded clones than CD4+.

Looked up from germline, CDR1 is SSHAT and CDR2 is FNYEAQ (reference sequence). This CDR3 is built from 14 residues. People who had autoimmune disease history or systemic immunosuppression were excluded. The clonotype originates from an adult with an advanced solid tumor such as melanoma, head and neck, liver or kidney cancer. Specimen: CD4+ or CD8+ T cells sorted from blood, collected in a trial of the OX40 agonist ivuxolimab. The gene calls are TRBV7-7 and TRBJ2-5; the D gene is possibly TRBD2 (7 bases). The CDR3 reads CASSSGGGGETQYF. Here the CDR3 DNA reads TGTGCTAGCAGCTCTGGCGGGGGCGGGGAGACCCAGTACTTC. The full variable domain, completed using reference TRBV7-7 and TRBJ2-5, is GAGVSQSPRYKVTKRGQDVTLRCDPISSHATLYWYQQALGQGPEFLTYFNYEAQPDKSGLPSDRFSAERPEGSISTLTIQRTEQRDSAMYRCASSSGGGGETQYFGPGTRLLVL.